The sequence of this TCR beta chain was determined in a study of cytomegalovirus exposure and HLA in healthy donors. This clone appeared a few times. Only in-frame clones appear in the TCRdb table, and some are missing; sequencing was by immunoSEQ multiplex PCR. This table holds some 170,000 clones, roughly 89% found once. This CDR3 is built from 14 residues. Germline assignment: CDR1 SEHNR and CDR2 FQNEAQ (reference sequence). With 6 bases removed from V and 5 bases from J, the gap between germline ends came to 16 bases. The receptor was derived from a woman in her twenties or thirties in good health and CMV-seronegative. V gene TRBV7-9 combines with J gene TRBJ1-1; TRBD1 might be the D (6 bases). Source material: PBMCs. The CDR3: CASSGGASNTEAFF. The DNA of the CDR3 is TGTGCCAGCAGTGGGGGGGCATCGAATACTGAAGCTTTCTTT. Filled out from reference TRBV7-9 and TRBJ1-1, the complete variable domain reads DTGVSQNPRHKITKRGQNVTFRCDPISEHNRLYWYRQTLGQGPEFLTYFQNEAQLEKSRLLSDRFSAERPKGSFSTLEIQRTEQGDSAMYLCASSGGASNTEAFFGQGTRLTVV.